This T cell receptor beta chain was recorded in a study of T cell responses to AZD1222 COVID-19 vaccine. Here immunoSEQ multiplex PCR was the method, and the copy in TCRdb shows in-frame clones only, minus some. The table shows more than 85,000 clones, with roughly 89% occurring only once. Study-level findings and limits: Sampling that yielded the repertoires occurred only after the peak T cell response. Donor demographics were predominantly white British with a female majority; clonal diversity may be underestimated. Along spike, vaccine-associated CD4 TCRs were found throughout, with dominance at 160-218 and 743-854. The study reported that nearly half of spike-specific TCRs target unmutated variant regions.

Points on this clone: Antigen unknown.

The CDR3 length is 11 residues. V was shortened by 0 bases and J by 5 bases, with 2 bases between the two germline ends. Germline V gene lookup returns CDR1 SGHNT and CDR2 YYREEE (reference sequence). V usage is TRBV5-4 and J usage is TRBJ2-5, with D hard to call. This TCR was sampled from an adult who received the AZD1222 COVID-19 vaccine. This specimen consisted of peripheral blood, obtained 28 days after the second AZD1222 dose. The CDR3, as DNA: TGTGCCAGCAGCTTGGCCGAGACCCAGTACTTC. This translates into CASSLAETQYF. Variable domain in full (rest from reference TRBV5-4 and TRBJ2-5): ETGVTQSPTHLIKTRGQQVTLRCSSQSGHNTVSWYQQALGQGPQFIFQYYREEENGRGNFPPRFSGLQFPNYSSELNVNALELDDSALYLCASSLAETQYFGPGTRLLVL.